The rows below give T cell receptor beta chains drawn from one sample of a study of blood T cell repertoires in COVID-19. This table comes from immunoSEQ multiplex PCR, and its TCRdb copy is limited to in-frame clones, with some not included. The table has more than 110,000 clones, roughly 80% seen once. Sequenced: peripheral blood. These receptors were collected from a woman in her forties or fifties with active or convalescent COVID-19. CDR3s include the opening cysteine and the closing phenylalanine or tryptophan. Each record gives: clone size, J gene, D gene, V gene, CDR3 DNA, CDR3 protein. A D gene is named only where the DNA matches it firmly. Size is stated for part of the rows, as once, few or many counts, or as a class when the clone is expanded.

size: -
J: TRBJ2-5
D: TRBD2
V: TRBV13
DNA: TGTGCCAGCAGCTTAGTAGGACTAGCGGGCGTCCAAGAGACCCAGTACTTC
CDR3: CASSLVGLAGVQETQYF

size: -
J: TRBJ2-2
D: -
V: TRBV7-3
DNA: TGTGCCAGCAGCGCGCGGGACTCGAACACCGGGGAGCTGTTTTTT
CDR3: CASSARDSNTGELFF

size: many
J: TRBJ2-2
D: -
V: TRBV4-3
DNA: TGCGCCAGCAGCCAAGATCCCCTTACCGGGGAGCTGTTTTTT
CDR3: CASSQDPLTGELFF

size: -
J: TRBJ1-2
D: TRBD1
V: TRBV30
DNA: TGTGCCTGTCTGCGAGGGACAGGGACAGGATCAGGTGGCTACACCTTC
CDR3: CACLRGTGTGSGGYTF

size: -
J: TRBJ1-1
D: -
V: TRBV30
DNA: TGTGCCTGGAATCGACAGCCAGACACTGAAGCTTTCTTT
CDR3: CAWNRQPDTEAFF

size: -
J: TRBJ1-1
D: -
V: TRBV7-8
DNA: TGTGCCAGCAGCCCAACCCTTAAGACAGTAGTAGGGGAAGCTTTCTTT
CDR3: CASSPTLKTVVGEAFF

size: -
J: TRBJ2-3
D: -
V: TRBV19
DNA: TGTGCCAGTAGTATAAGCGCAGGGAAACCCACAGATACGCAGTATTTT
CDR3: CASSISAGKPTDTQYF

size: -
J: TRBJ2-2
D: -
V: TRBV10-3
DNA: TGTGCCATCGGCGGGACGGAAAACCCCGGGGAGCTGTTTTTT
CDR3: CAIGGTENPGELFF

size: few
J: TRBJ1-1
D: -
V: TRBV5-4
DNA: TGTGCCAGCAGCCCCGGGACAATCACTGAAGCTTTCTTT
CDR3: CASSPGTITEAFF

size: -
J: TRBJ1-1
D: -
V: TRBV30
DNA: TGTGCCTGGAGGCAGGAGGGCACTGAAGCTTTCTTT
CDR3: CAWRQEGTEAFF

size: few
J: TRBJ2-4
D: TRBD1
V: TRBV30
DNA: TGTGCCTGGAGTCCCTACACCGGGACAGGGAAAAACATTCAGTACTTC
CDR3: CAWSPYTGTGKNIQYF

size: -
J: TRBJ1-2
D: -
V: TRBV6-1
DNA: TGTGCCAGCAGTGAACAGGGCACTGGAATGGCCGGCTACACCTTC
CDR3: CASSEQGTGMAGYTF

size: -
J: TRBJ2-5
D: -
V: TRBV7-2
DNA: TGTGCCAGCAGCTTAGCGCGTAACCGACAGGAGACCCAGTACTTC
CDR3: CASSLARNRQETQYF

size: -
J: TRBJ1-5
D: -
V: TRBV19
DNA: TGTGCCAGTAGTATTTGGAGCTTGACAGTAAGCAATCAGCCCCAGCATTTT
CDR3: CASSIWSLTVSNQPQHF

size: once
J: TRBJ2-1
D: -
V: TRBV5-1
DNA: TGCGCCAGCACGGGTTTGCAAGACAATGAGCAGTTCTTC
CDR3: CASTGLQDNEQFF